This TCR beta chain was captured by sequencing in a study of blood T cell repertoires in COVID-19. Study at large: There were acute and convalescent COVID-19 samples, and they came from the United States, Italy and Spain.

Here immunoSEQ multiplex PCR was the method, and the copy in TCRdb shows in-frame clones only, minus some. The repertoire holds fewer than 200,000 clones, around four fifths seen once, with around 8.4% in the top ten. The sample consisted of peripheral blood. This TCR came from a woman of 80 years or more with COVID-19, enrolled during active disease.

CDR3 region: CASSPPGLVKQFF. In DNA form, the CDR3 reads TGTGCCAGTAGTCCTCCGGGGTTAGTGAAGCAGTTCTTC. The J gene is TRBJ2-1, the V gene TRBV19; tentatively, D is TRBD2 (5 bases). CDR3 size: 13 residues. Germline CDR1 reads LNHDA; CDR2 reads SQIVND (reference sequence). V was pared by 5 bases and J by 11 bases, with 16 bases between.